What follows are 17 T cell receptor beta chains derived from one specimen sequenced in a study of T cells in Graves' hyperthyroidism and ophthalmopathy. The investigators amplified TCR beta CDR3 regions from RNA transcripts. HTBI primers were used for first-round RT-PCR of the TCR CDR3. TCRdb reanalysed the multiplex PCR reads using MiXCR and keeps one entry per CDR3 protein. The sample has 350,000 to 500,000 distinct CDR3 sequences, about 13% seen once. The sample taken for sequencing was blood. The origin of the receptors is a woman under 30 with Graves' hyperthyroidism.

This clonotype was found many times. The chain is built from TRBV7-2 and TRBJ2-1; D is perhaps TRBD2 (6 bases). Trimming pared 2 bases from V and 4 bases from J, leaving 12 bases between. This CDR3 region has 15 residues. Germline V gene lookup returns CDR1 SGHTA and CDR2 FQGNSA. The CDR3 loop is CASSLSREAYNEQFF. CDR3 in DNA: TGTGCCAGCAGCTTAAGTAGGGAGGCGTACAATGAGCAGTTCTTC.

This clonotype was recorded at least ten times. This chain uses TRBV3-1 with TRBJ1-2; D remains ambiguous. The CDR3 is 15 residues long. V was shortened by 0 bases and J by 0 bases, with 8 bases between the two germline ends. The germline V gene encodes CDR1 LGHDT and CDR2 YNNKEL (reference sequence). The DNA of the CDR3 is TGTGCCAGCAGCCAAGATGCACCGGCTAACTATGGCTACACCTTC. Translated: CASSQDAPANYGYTF.

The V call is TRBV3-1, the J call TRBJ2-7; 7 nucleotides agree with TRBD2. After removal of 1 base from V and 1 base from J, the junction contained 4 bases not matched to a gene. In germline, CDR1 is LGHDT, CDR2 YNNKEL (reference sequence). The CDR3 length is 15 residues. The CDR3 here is CASSQGASGSYEQYF. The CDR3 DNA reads TGTGCCAGCAGCCAAGGAGCTAGCGGTTCCTACGAGCAGTACTTC.

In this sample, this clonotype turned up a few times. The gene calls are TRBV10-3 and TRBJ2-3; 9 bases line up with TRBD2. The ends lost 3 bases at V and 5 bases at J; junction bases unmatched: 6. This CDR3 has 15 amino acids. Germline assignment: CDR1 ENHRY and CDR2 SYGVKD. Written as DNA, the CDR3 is TGTGCCATCAGTGAAGGCGGGAGGGCCATAGATACGCAGTATTTT. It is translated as CAISEGGRAIDTQYF.

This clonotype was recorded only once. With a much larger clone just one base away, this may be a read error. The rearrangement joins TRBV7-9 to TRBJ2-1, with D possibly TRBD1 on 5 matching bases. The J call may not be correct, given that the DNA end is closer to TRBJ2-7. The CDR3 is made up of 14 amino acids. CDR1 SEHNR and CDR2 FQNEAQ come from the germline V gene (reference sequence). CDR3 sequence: CASSLRRTDNEQYF. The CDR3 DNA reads TGTGCCAGCAGCTTACGTCGGACGGACAATGAGCAGTACTTC.

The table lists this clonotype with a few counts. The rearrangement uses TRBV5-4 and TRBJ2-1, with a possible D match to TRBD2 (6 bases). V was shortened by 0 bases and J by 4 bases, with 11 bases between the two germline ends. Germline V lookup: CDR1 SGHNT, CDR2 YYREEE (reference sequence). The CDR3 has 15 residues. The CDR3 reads CASSLEGLAYNEQFF. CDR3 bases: TGTGCCAGCAGCTTGGAGGGGCTAGCGTACAATGAGCAGTTCTTC.

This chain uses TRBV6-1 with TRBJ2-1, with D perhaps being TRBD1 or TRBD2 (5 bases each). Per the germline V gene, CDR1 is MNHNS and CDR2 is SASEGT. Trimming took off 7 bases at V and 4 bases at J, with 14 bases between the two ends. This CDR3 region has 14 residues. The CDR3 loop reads CASTLMGVYNEQFF. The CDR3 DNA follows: TGTGCCAGCACCCTCATGGGGGTATACAATGAGCAGTTCTTC.

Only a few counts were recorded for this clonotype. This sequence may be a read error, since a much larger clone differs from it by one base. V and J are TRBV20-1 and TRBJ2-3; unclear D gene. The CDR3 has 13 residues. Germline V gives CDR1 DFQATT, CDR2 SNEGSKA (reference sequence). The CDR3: CSAPGLRTDTQCF. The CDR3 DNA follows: TGCAGTGCCCCCGGTCTACGCACAGATACGCAGTGTTTT.

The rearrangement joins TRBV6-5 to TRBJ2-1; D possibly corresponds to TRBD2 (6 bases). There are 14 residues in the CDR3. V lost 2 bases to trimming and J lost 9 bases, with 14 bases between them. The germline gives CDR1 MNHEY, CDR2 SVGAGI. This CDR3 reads CASSYPGTHGEQFF. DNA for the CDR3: TGTGCCAGCAGTTACCCCGGGACTCACGGTGAGCAGTTCTTC.

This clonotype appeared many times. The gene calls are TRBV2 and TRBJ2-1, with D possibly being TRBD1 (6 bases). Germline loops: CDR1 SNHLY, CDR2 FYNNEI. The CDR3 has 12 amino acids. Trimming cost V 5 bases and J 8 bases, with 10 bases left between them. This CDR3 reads CASSPTGYEQFF. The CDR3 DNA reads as TGTGCCAGCAGTCCTACAGGGTATGAGCAGTTCTTC.

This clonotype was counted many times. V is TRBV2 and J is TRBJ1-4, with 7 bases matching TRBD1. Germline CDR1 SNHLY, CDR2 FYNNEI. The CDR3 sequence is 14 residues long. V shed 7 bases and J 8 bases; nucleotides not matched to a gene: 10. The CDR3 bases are TGTGCCAGCAAGGGGGCCCCGGCCAAGGAAAAACTGTTTTTT. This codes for CASKGAPAKEKLFF.

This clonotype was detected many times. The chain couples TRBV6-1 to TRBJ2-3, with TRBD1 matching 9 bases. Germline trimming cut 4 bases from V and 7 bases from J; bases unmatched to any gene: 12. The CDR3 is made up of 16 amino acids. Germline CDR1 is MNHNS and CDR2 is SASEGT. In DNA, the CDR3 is TGTGCCAGCAGTGGAACAGGGGGCTCCCCCCTGAATACGCAGTATTTT. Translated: CASSGTGGSPLNTQYF.

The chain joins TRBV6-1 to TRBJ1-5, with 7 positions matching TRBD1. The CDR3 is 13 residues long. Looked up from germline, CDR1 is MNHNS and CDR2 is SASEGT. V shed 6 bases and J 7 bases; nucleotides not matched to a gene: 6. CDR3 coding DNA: TGTGCCAGCAGACAACAGGGGAGACAGCCCCAGCATTTT. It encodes CASRQQGRQPQHF.

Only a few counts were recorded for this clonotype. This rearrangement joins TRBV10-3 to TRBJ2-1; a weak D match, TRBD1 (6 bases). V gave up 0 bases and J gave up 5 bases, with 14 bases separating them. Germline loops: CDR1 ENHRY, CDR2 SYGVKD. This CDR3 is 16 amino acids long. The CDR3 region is CAISESGRGANNEQFF. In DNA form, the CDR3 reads TGTGCCATCAGTGAGTCGGGCAGGGGCGCAAACAATGAGCAGTTCTTC.

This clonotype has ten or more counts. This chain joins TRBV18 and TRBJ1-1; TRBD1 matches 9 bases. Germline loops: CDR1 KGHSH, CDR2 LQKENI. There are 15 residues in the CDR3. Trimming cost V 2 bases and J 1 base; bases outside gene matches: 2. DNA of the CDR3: TGTGCCAGCTCACCAGGACAGGGGCAGAACACTGAAGCTTTCTTT. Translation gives CASSPGQGQNTEAFF.

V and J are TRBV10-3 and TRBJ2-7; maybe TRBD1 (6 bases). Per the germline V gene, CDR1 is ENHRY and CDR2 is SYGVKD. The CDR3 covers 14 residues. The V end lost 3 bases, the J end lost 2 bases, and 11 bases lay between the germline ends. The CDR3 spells CAISDPGQAYEQYF. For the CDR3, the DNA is TGTGCCATCAGTGATCCGGGACAAGCCTACGAGCAGTACTTC.

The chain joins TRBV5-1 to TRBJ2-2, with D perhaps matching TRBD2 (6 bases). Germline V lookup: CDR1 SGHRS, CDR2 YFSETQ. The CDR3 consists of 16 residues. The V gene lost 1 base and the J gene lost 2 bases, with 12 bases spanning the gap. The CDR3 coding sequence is TGCGCCAGCAGCTTGTTGAGAGGGACTAACACCGGGGAGCTGTTTTTT. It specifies CASSLLRGTNTGELFF.